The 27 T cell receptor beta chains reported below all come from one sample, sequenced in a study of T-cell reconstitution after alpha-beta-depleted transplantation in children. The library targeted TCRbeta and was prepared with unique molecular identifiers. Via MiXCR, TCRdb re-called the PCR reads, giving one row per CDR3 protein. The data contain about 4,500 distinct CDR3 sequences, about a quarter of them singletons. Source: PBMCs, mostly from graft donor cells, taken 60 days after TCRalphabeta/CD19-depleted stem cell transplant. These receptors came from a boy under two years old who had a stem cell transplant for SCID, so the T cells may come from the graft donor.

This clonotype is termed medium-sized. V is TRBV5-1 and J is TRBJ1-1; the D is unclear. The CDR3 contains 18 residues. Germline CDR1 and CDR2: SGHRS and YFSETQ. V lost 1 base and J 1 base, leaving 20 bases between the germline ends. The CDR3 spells CASSLIWFGLDPNTEAFF. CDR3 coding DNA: TGCGCCAGCAGCTTGATCTGGTTTGGCTTGGACCCGAACACTGAAGCTTTCTTT.

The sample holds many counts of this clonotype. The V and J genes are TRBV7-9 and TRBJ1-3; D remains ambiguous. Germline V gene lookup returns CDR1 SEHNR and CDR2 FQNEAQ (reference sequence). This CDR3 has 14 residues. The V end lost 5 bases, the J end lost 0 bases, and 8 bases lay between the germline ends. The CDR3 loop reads CASSPAASGNTIYF. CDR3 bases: TGTGCCAGCAGCCCGGCGGCCTCTGGAAACACCATATATTTT.

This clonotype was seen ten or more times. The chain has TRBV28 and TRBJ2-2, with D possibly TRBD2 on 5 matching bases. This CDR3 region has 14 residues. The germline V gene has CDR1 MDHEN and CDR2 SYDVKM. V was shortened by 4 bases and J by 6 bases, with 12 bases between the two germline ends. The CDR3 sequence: CASSSPVLAGELFF. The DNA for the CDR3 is TGTGCCAGCAGTTCGCCGGTACTAGCCGGGGAGCTGTTTTTT.

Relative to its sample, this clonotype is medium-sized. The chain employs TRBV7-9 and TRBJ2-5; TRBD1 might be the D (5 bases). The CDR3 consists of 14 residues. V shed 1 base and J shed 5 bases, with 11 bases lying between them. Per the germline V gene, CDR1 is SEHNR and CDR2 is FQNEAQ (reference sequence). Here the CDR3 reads CASSLDPTAETQYF. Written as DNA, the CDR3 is TGTGCCAGCAGCTTAGATCCGACAGCGGAGACCCAGTACTTC.

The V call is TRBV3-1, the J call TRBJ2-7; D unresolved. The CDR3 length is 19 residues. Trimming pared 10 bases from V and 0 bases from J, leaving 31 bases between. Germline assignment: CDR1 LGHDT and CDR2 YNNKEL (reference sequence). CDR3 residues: CAISPKVSTARRSSYEQYF. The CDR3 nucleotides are TGTGCCATCTCCCCCAAAGTAAGTACTGCTCGTAGGAGCTCCTACGAGCAGTACTTC.

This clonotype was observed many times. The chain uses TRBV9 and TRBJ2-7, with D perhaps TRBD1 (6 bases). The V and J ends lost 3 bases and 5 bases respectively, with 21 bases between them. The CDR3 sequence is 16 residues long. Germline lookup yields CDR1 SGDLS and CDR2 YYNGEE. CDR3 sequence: CASSATWGRQIHEQYF. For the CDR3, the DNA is TGTGCCAGCAGCGCCACTTGGGGGCGTCAGATCCACGAGCAGTACTTC.

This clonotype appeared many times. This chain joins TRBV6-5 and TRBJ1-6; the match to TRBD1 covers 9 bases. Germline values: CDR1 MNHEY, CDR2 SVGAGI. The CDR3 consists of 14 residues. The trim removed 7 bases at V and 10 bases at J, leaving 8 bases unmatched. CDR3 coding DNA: TGTGCCAGCACCCGCGGACAGGGGCCGTCACCCCTCCACTTT. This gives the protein CASTRGQGPSPLHF.

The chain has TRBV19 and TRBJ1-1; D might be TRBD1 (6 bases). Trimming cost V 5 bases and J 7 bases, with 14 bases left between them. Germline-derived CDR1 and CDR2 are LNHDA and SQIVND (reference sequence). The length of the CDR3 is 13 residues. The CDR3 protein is CASSPRDRYEAFF. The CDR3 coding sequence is TGTGCCAGTAGTCCCAGAGACAGGTATGAAGCTTTCTTT.

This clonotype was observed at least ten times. The CDR3 region has the DNA TGTGCCATCAGTGAGTCGGGTACAGGGGGGCAGTACTTC. Protein sequence: CAISESGTGGQYF. The chain combines TRBV10-3 with TRBJ2-7; TRBD1 matches at 8 bases. Germline V lookup: CDR1 ENHRY, CDR2 SYGVKD. The CDR3 length is 13 residues. V was clipped by 0 bases and J by 9 bases; unmatched bases: 4.

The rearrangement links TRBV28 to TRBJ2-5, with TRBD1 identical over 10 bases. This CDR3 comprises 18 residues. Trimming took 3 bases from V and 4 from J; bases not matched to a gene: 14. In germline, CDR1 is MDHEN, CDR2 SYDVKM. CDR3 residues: CASSFPGTFRQGAETQYF. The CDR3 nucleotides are TGTGCCAGCAGTTTTCCCGGTACTTTCAGACAGGGGGCAGAGACCCAGTACTTC.

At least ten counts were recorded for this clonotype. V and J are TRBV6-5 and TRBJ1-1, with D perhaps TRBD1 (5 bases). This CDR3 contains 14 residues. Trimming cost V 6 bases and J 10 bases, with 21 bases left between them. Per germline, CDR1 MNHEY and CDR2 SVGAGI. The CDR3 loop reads CASSRGPSVSGAFF. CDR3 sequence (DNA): TGTGCCAGCAGCCGGGGCCCGAGTGTTTCCGGAGCTTTCTTT.

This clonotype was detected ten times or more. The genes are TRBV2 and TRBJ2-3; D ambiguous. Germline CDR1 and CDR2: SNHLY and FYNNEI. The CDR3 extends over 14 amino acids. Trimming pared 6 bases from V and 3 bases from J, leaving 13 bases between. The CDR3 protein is CASRRIAPTDTQYF. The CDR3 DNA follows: TGTGCCAGCAGGAGGATAGCCCCAACAGATACGCAGTATTTT.

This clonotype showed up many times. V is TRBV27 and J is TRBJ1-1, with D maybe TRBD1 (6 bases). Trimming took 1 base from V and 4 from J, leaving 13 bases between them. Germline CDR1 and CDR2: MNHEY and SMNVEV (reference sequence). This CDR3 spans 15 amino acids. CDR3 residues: CASSLFTGIGTEAFF. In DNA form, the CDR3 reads TGTGCCAGCAGTTTATTTACAGGGATCGGCACTGAAGCTTTCTTT.

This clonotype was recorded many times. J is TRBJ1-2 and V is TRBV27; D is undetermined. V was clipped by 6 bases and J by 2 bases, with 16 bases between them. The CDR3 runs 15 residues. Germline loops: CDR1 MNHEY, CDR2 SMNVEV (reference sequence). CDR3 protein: CASRLDKNKNYGYTF. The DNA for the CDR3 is TGTGCCAGCAGACTCGACAAGAACAAAAACTATGGCTACACCTTC.

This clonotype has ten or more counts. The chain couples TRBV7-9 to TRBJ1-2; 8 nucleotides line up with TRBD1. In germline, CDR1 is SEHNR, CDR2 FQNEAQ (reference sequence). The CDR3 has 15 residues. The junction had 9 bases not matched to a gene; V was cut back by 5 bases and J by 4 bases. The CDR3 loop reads CASSATGGMGYGYTF. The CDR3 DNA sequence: TGTGCCAGCAGCGCCACAGGGGGTATGGGCTATGGCTACACCTTC.

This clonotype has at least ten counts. Here the CDR3 reads CASSLRGRAFF. As DNA, the CDR3 is TGTGCCAGCAGCTTGAGGGGGCGGGCTTTCTTT. The rearrangement links TRBV5-6 to TRBJ1-1; 7 bases line up with TRBD1. Germline V gene lookup returns CDR1 SGHDT and CDR2 YYEEEE. V trimming: 1 base; J trimming: 11 bases; junction bases outside the gene matches: 2. The CDR3 is 11 amino acids.

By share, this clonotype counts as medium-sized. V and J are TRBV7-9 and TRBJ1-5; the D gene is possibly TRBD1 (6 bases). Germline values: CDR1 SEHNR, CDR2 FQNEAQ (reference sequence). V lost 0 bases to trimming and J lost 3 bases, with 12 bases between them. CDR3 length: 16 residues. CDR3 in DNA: TGTGCCAGCAGCTTAGCAGTGGGGGCAGACAATCAGCCCCAGCATTTT. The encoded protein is CASSLAVGADNQPQHF.

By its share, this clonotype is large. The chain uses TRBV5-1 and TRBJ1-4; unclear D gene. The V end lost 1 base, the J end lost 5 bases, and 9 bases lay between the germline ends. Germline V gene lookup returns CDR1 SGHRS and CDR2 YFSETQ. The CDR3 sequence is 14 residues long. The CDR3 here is CASSLTTVNEKLFF. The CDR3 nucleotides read TGCGCCAGCAGCTTGACGACCGTAAATGAAAAACTGTTTTTT. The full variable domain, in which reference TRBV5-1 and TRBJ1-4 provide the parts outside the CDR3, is KAGVTQTPRYLIKTRGQQVTLSCSPISGHRSVSWYQQTPGQGLQFLFEYFSETQRNKGNFPGRFSGRQFSNSRSEMNVSTLELGDSALYLCASSLTTVNEKLFFGSGTQLSVL.

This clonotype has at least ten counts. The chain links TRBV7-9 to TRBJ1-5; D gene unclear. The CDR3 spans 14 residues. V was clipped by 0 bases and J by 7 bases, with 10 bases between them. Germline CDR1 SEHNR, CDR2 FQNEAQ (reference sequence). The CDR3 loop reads CASSLAPSQQPQHF. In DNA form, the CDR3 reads TGTGCCAGCAGCTTAGCTCCAAGCCAACAGCCCCAGCATTTT. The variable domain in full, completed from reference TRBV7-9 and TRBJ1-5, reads DTGVSQNPRHKITKRGQNVTFRCDPISEHNRLYWYRQTLGQGPEFLTYFQNEAQLEKSRLLSDRFSAERPKGSFSTLEIQRTEQGDSAMYLCASSLAPSQQPQHFGDGTRLSIL.

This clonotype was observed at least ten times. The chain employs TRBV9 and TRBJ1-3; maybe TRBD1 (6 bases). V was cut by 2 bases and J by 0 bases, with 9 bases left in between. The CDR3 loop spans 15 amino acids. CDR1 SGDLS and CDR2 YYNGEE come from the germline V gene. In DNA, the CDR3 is TGTGCCAGCAGCGTTTGGGGGCGCTCTGGAAACACCATATATTTT. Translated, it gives CASSVWGRSGNTIYF.

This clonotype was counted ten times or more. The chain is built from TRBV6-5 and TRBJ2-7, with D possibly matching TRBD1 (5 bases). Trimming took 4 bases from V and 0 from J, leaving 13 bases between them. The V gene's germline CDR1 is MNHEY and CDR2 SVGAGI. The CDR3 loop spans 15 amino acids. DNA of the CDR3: TGTGCCAGCAGTTCTATCCAGCAGGGCTCCTACGAGCAGTACTTC. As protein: CASSSIQQGSYEQYF.

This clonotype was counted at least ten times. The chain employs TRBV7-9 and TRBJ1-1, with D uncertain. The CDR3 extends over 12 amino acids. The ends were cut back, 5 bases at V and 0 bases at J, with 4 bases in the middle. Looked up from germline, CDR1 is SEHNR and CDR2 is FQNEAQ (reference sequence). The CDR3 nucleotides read TGTGCCAGCAGCCGCGTGAACACTGAAGCTTTCTTT. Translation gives CASSRVNTEAFF.

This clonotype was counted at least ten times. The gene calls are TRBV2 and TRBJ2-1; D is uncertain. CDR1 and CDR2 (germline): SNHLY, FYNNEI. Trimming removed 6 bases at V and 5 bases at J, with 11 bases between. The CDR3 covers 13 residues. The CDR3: CASRNRRHNEQFF. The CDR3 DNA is TGTGCCAGCAGGAACCGACGCCACAATGAGCAGTTCTTC.

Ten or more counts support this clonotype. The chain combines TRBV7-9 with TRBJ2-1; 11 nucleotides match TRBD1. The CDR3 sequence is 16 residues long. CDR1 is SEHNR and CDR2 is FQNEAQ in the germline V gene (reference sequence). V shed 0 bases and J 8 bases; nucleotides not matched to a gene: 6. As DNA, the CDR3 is TGTGCCAGCAGCTTAGCTTGGGACAGGGGGTATGATGAGCAGTTCTTC. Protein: CASSLAWDRGYDEQFF.

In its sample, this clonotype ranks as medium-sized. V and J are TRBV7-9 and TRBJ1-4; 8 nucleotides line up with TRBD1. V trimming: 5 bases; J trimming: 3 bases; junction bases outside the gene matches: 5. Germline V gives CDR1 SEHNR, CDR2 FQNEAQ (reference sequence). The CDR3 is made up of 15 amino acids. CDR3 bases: TGTGCCAGCAGCCAAGGACAGGGATCTAATGAAAAACTGTTTTTT. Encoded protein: CASSQGQGSNEKLFF.

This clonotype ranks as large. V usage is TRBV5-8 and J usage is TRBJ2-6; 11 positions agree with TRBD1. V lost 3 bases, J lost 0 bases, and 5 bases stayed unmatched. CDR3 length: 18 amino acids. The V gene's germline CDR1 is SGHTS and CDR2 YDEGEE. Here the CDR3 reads CASSSTGTGGSGANVLTF. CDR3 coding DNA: TGTGCCAGCAGCTCAACCGGGACAGGGGGCTCTGGGGCCAACGTCCTGACTTTC.

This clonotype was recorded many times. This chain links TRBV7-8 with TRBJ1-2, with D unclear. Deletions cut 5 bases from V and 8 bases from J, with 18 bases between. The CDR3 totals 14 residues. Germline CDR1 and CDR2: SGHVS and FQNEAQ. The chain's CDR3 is CASSPQDFALGYTF. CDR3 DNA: TGTGCCAGCAGCCCCCAGGACTTTGCCCTAGGCTACACCTTC.